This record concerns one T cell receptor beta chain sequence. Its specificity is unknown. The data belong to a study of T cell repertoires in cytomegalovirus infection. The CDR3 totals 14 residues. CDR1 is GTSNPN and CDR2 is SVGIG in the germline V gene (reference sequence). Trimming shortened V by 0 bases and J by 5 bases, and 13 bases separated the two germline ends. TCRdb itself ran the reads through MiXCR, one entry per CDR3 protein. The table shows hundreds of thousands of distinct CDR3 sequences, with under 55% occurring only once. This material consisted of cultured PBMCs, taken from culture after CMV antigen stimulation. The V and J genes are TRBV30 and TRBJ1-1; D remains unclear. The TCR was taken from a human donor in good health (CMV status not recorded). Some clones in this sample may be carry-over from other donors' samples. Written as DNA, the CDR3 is TGTGCCTGGAGTGTGTCCGGAGCCGGGACTGAAGCTTTCTTT. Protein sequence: CAWSVSGAGTEAFF. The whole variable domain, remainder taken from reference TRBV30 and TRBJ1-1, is SQTIHQWPATLVQPVGSPLSLECTVEGTSNPNLYWYRQAAGRGLQLLFYSVGIGQISSEVPQNLSASRPQDRQFILSSKKLLLSDSGFYLCAWSVSGAGTEAFFGQGTRLTVV.